In this sample, the clone carrying this T cell receptor (beta chain) turned up a few times. This entry is derived from a study of blood T cell repertoires in COVID-19. Overall study: The samples span acute and convalescent COVID-19 from the United States, Italy and Spain.

Trimming at V came to 1 base and at J to 2 bases, leaving 3 bases not matched to a gene. This CDR3 region has 15 residues. Germline V lookup: CDR1 SGHDT, CDR2 YYEEEE. Assay: immunoSEQ multiplex PCR; the TCRdb copy retains only in-frame clones and omits some. The sample carries about 86,000 clones, 85% recorded once. The chain links TRBV5-6 to TRBJ2-5, with 9 bases lining up with TRBD2. The source is a man over 45 with acute or convalescent COVID-19. The sample taken for sequencing was peripheral blood. The CDR3 here is CASSLRLAGQETQYF. CDR3 sequence (DNA): TGTGCCAGCAGCTTGCGGCTAGCGGGGCAAGAGACCCAGTACTTC.